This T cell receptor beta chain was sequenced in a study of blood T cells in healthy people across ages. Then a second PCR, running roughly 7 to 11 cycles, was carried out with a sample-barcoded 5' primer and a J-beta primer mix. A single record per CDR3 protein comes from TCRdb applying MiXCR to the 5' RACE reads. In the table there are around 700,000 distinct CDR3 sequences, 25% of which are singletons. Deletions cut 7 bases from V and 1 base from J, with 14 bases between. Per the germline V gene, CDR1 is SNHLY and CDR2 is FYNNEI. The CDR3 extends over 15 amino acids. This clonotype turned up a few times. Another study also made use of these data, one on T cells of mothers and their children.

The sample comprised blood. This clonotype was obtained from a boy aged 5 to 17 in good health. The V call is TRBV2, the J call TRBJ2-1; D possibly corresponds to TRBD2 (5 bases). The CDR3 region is CASKSGKRSYNEQFF. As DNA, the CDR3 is TGTGCCAGCAAGTCGGGAAAGAGGTCCTACAATGAGCAGTTCTTC.